This is a list of T cell receptor beta chains from one sample in a study of identical twins. TCRdb independently ran MiXCR on the 5' RACE reads; one entry per CDR3 protein. The data hold nearly 900,000 distinct CDR3 sequences, with about 12% observed a single time. This same sample was also taken into another study, of yellow fever vaccine responses in identical twins.

The sample taken for sequencing was PBMCs. The receptors were sampled from a woman under 30 in good health. Both conserved end residues are part of each CDR3. Each record gives: D gene, V gene, J gene, clone size, CDR3 protein, CDR3 DNA. A D gene is named only where the DNA matches it firmly. Some rows have no size entry. The others give once, few or many, or a class for an expanded clone.

TRBD2	TRBV12-3/TRBV12-4	TRBJ2-7	few	CASSRAGEQYF	TGTGCCAGCAGCAGAGCGGGGGAGCAGTACTTC
TRBD2	TRBV20-1	TRBJ2-2	few	CSARGTSENTGELFF	TGCAGTGCTAGAGGGACTAGCGAGAACACCGGGGAGCTGTTTTTT
-	TRBV5-1	TRBJ2-1	few	CASSAKPKIGGGEYNEQFF	TGCGCCAGCAGCGCTAAACCAAAAATAGGGGGAGGGGAGTACAATGAGCAGTTCTTC
-	TRBV12-3/TRBV12-4	TRBJ1-1	once	CASRVLGNTEAFF	TGTGCCAGCAGGGTGTTGGGGAACACTGAAGCTTTCTTT
-	TRBV29-1	TRBJ2-3	few	CSVEEGLWGDTQYF	TGCAGCGTTGAAGAAGGCCTCTGGGGAGATACGCAGTATTTT
-	TRBV4-1	TRBJ1-2	few	CASSQSLSDGYTF	TGCGCCAGCAGCCAAAGTCTGAGTGACGGCTACACCTTC
-	TRBV6-5	TRBJ2-2	-	CASSYSGLNTGELFF	TGTGCCAGCAGTTATTCGGGTCTTAACACCGGGGAGCTGTTTTTT
-	TRBV3-1	TRBJ2-1	many	CASSQVPAHEQFF	TGTGCCAGCAGCCAAGTGCCAGCCCATGAGCAGTTCTTC
-	TRBV5-1	TRBJ2-5	-	CASSLGRPAETQYF	TGCGCCAGCAGCTTAGGACGGCCAGCGGAGACCCAGTACTTC
TRBD2	TRBV5-1	TRBJ2-5	few	CASSFLPGLAEETQYF	TGCGCCAGCAGCTTCCTCCCGGGACTAGCGGAAGAGACCCAGTACTTC
-	TRBV28	TRBJ2-2	-	CADKGVAGELFF	TGTGCCGACAAGGGTGTCGCGGGGGAGCTGTTTTTT
-	TRBV12-3/TRBV12-4	TRBJ1-4	few	CASSYGLRSNEKLFF	TGTGCCAGCAGTTACGGACTTCGTTCTAATGAAAAACTGTTTTTT
-	TRBV18	TRBJ2-1	-	CASSPSSGGLYNEQFF	TGTGCCAGCTCACCCTCTTCTGGCGGGCTATACAATGAGCAGTTCTTC
TRBD1	TRBV6-1	TRBJ1-4	-	CASGQPGTTNEKLFF	TGTGCCTCGGGACAGCCGGGGACAACTAATGAAAAACTGTTTTTT
-	TRBV14	TRBJ2-2	few	CASSQDEFPGPGELFF	TGTGCCAGCAGCCAAGATGAGTTCCCAGGGCCCGGGGAGCTGTTTTTT
TRBD1	TRBV28	TRBJ2-1	-	CASSPGQGVGDEQFF	TGTGCCAGCAGTCCCGGGCAGGGGGTCGGGGATGAGCAGTTCTTC
-	TRBV2	TRBJ2-5	-	CAGRVEVGETQYF	TGTGCCGGCAGGGTGGAAGTGGGAGAGACCCAGTACTTC
-	TRBV12-3/TRBV12-4	TRBJ2-1	few	CASSLVFSGPDEQFF	TGTGCCAGCAGTTTAGTGTTTTCAGGGCCAGATGAGCAGTTCTTC
-	TRBV5-5	TRBJ1-1	many	CASSRPRNTEAFF	TGTGCCAGCAGCCGACCCCGGAACACTGAAGCTTTCTTT
TRBD2	TRBV11-2	TRBJ2-5	few	CASSWSGGQETQYF	TGTGCCAGCAGCTGGAGCGGGGGTCAAGAGACCCAGTACTTC
TRBD1	TRBV10-3	TRBJ1-1	many	CAIREGQGGNTEAFF	TGTGCCATCAGGGAAGGACAGGGGGGTAACACTGAAGCTTTCTTT
TRBD2	TRBV4-1	TRBJ2-5	-	CASSQGELAEETQYF	TGCGCCAGCAGCCAAGGGGAACTAGCGGAAGAGACCCAGTACTTC
TRBD1	TRBV5-1	TRBJ2-1	many	CASSMTGEVNEQFF	TGCGCCAGCAGCATGACAGGGGAGGTCAATGAGCAGTTCTTC
-	TRBV27	TRBJ2-3	many	CASGLGRSQDTQYF	TGTGCCAGCGGGTTAGGGAGGAGTCAAGATACGCAGTATTTT
TRBD1	TRBV2	TRBJ1-5	few	CASNWGQGLNQPQHF	TGTGCCAGCAATTGGGGACAGGGCCTTAATCAGCCCCAGCATTTT
-	TRBV6-1	TRBJ2-7	-	CASSREWSSYEQYF	TGTGCCAGCAGTCGGGAGTGGAGCTCCTACGAGCAGTACTTC
TRBD2	TRBV15	TRBJ2-3	once	CATSRVTSGTYTQYF	TGTGCCACCAGCAGAGTCACTAGCGGGACATATACGCAGTATTTT
TRBD2	TRBV20-1	TRBJ2-7	few	CSASRTSGSSDEQYF	TGCAGTGCCTCCCGGACTAGCGGGAGTTCGGACGAGCAGTACTTC
-	TRBV12-3/TRBV12-4	TRBJ2-1	few	CASRGPRLNNEQFF	TGTGCCAGCAGGGGGCCTCGCCTTAACAATGAGCAGTTCTTC
-	TRBV9	TRBJ2-7	few	CASSVDGGLNYEQYF	TGTGCCAGCAGCGTAGATGGGGGACTTAACTACGAGCAGTACTTC
-	TRBV7-9	TRBJ2-7	-	CASSLDFATYEQYF	TGTGCCAGCAGCTTAGATTTCGCGACCTACGAGCAGTACTTC
-	TRBV12-3/TRBV12-4	TRBJ1-5	many	CASRGAQGSNQPQHF	TGTGCCAGCAGGGGGGCGCAGGGCAGCAATCAGCCCCAGCATTTT
TRBD2	TRBV12-3/TRBV12-4	TRBJ2-7	few	CASSLHLGRERGEQYF	TGTGCCAGCAGTTTACACCTGGGGCGGGAGAGGGGCGAGCAGTACTTC
TRBD1	TRBV27	TRBJ1-2	-	CASSPGTGFNFGYGYTF	TGTGCCAGCAGTCCGGGGACAGGGTTTAATTTCGGTTATGGCTACACCTTC
TRBD2	TRBV6-2/TRBV6-3	TRBJ2-2	many	CASITAGAPNTGELFF	TGTGCCAGCATTACGGCGGGAGCCCCGAACACCGGGGAGCTGTTTTTT
-	TRBV18	TRBJ2-1	many	CASSPPSTPYNEQFF	TGTGCCAGCTCACCGCCTAGTACCCCCTACAATGAGCAGTTCTTC
-	TRBV5-1	TRBJ2-1	-	CASSPPGAGAYNEQFF	TGCGCCAGCAGCCCCCCCGGGGCCGGGGCCTACAATGAGCAGTTCTTC
TRBD1	TRBV7-2	TRBJ1-4	many	CASSLGQAEFQEKLFF	TGTGCCAGCAGCTTGGGACAGGCAGAGTTCCAGGAAAAACTGTTTTTT
TRBD2	TRBV5-1	TRBJ2-5	-	CASSLGGTNQETQYF	TGCGCCAGCAGCCTCGGGGGGACTAACCAAGAGACCCAGTACTTC
-	TRBV12-3/TRBV12-4	TRBJ2-7	few	CASSQGYYEQYF	TGTGCCAGCAGCCAAGGCTACTACGAGCAGTACTTC
-	TRBV12-3/TRBV12-4	TRBJ1-2	many	CASSLFGRVDYGYTF	TGTGCCAGCAGTTTATTCGGCAGGGTAGACTATGGCTACACCTTC
TRBD1	TRBV5-1	TRBJ2-7	few	CASSEDRVVYEQYF	TGCGCCAGCAGCGAGGACAGGGTGGTCTACGAGCAGTACTTC